Listed below are T cell receptor beta chains from one sample, sequenced in a study of CD8 T cells in Susac syndrome. TCRdb re-called the immunoSEQ multiplex PCR reads with MiXCR, one entry per CDR3 protein. The sample has 160,000 or so distinct CDR3 sequences, over 85% seen once; the top ten hold approximately 0.14%. Sequences were obtained from CD4+ T cells from PBMCs. Receptors originate from a human donor in good health. Each CDR3 is given with its conserved first and last residue. Each record gives: V gene, CDR3 protein.

>TRBV7-2
CASSLDSGGYNEQFF
>TRBV7-8
CASSLDPRGKGNQPQHF
>TRBV25-1
CASSVTQETQYF
>TRBV7-9
CASSLTGRGYTEAFF
>TRBV2
CASRGLGQGGQPQHF
>TRBV20-1
CSARALLSYEQYF
>TRBV5-1
CASSLARGKNIQYF
>TRBV12-3/TRBV12-4
CASSQRWGVGTTEAFF
>TRBV12-3/TRBV12-4
CASTGQGGSPLHF
>TRBV12-5
CASGRDGGNEKLFF
>TRBV5-1
CASSFGKGLVAVLTDTQYF
>TRBV3-1
CASSQGAYEQFF
>TRBV30
CAWSETGRNSPLHF
>TRBV21-1
CASSNQHRGQATGVYTF
>TRBV5-1
CASSTGPESRAFF
>TRBV12-5
CASGLGSGANVLIF
>TRBV5-6
CASTRQGSLNSPLHF
>TRBV29-1
CSASRGWAEAFF
>TRBV30
CAWSVFGGSGNTIYF
>TRBV7-2
CASSPDRVGYTF
>TRBV7-2
CASSGTGTGLYEQYF
>TRBV7-3
CASSKTSVGRTDTQYF
>TRBV11-2
CASSLEGLAAGTDTQYF
>TRBV5-6
CASSEGWGDGYTF
>TRBV20-1
CSARDSGRTQFF
>TRBV2
CASSDPWRRELFF
>TRBV29-1
CSVEGGPNEQFF
>TRBV5-6
CASSLGTEIGPLHF
>TRBV10-3
CAISESNGPYEQYF
>TRBV6-1
CASSAGQGDSGANVLTF
>TRBV7-2
CASSLAGPISYNEQFF
>TRBV24-1
CATSEGWNYGYTF
>TRBV6-1
CASSEAKGQGYGYTF
>TRBV2
CASSVAGGPTDTQYF
>TRBV5-6
CASSFRGRDRQTQYF
>TRBV5-1
CASSKGTGDGNQPQHF
>TRBV5-6
CASSFPGEGYEQYF
>TRBV5-4
CASSLAGLEQYF
>TRBV7-3
CASSQGGRGVGETQYF